The 27 T cell receptor beta chains reported below all come from one sample, sequenced in a study of blood T cell repertoires in COVID-19. TCRdb's table, derived via immunoSEQ multiplex PCR, lists solely in-frame clones and lacks some. Among about 300,000 clones listed, approximately 86% were seen once. Material for sequencing was peripheral blood. Receptor source: a man between 65 and 85 years old with acute or convalescent COVID-19.

The J gene is TRBJ2-4, the V gene TRBV5-1, with 7 nucleotides matching TRBD2. The CDR3 runs 15 residues. V shed 3 bases and J 6 bases; nucleotides not matched to a gene: 9. CDR1 and CDR2 (germline): SGHRS, YFSETQ. CDR3 loop: CASSSRTSPGNIQYF. DNA for the CDR3: TGCGCCAGCAGCTCACGGACTAGTCCTGGAAACATTCAGTACTTC.

This clone has ten or more counts. The rearrangement joins TRBV7-7 to TRBJ1-6; no definite D call. This CDR3 region has 13 residues. The V end lost 5 bases, the J end lost 7 bases, and 9 bases lay between the germline ends. Germline V gene lookup returns CDR1 SSHAT and CDR2 FNYEAQ (reference sequence). The CDR3 sequence: CASSPDTNSPLHF. Here the CDR3 DNA reads TGTGCCAGCAGCCCAGATACGAATTCACCCCTCCACTTT.

Only a few counts were recorded for this clone. The chain recombines TRBV10-3 with TRBJ1-1, with D unclear. The ends were cut back, 4 bases at V and 1 base at J, with 7 bases in the middle. This CDR3 contains 13 residues. Looked up from germline, CDR1 is ENHRY and CDR2 is SYGVKD. CDR3: CAISGPPNTEAFF. The CDR3 DNA reads TGTGCCATCAGTGGGCCCCCGAACACTGAAGCTTTCTTT.

This clone was counted between two and nine times. The rearrangement joins TRBV20-1 to TRBJ2-7; D unresolved. Trimming pared 3 bases from V and 7 bases from J, leaving 7 bases between. The CDR3 is 10 residues long. CDR1 is DFQATT and CDR2 is SNEGSKA in the germline V gene (reference sequence). Here the CDR3 reads CSARWHEQYF. The CDR3 nucleotides read TGCAGTGCTAGGTGGCATGAGCAGTACTTC.

The chain combines TRBV7-8 with TRBJ1-1; D uncertain. Germline V gene sequence: CDR1 SGHVS, CDR2 FQNEAQ. V was cut by 2 bases and J by 2 bases, with 15 bases left in between. The CDR3 contains 16 residues. DNA for the CDR3: TGTGCCAGCAGCTTATCGGATTTTTGGAGAAACACTGAAGCTTTCTTT. Its protein is CASSLSDFWRNTEAFF. The entire variable domain, with the rest obtained from reference TRBV7-8 and TRBJ1-1, is as follows: GAGVSQSPRYKVAKRGQDVALRCDPISGHVSLFWYQQALGQGPEFLTYFQNEAQLDKSGLPSDRFFAERPEGSVSTLKIQRTQQEDSAVYLCASSLSDFWRNTEAFFGQGTRLTVV.

The chain links TRBV15 to TRBJ2-7; D might be TRBD1 (6 bases). V was cut by 0 bases and J by 5 bases, with 14 bases left in between. The CDR3 has 15 residues. Germline V gene data show CDR1 as LNHNV and CDR2 as YYDKDF (reference sequence). The CDR3 loop reads CATSRDPRRGDEQYF. For the CDR3, the DNA is TGTGCCACCAGCAGAGATCCACGCAGGGGTGACGAGCAGTACTTC.

The genes are TRBV5-4 and TRBJ1-1; 10 positions agree with TRBD1. Germline V gene data show CDR1 as SGHNT and CDR2 as YYREEE (reference sequence). The CDR3 runs 16 residues. The trim removed 4 bases at V and 1 base at J, leaving 7 bases unmatched. The CDR3 protein is CASSSQTGGKNTEAFF. The CDR3 DNA follows: TGTGCCAGCAGCAGCCAGACAGGGGGCAAGAACACTGAAGCTTTCTTT.

The gene calls are TRBV11-3 and TRBJ2-1; D gene ambiguous. The germline CDR1 and CDR2 sequences are SGHNT and YENEEA. The CDR3 runs to 18 residues. Trimming removed 4 bases at V and 0 bases at J, with 19 bases between. The chain's CDR3 is CASSSHNSRVSSYNEQFF. In DNA form, the CDR3 reads TGTGCCAGCAGCTCTCATAACAGCCGAGTGAGCTCCTACAATGAGCAGTTCTTC.

This sequence joins TRBV20-1 and TRBJ2-5; 7 bases are shared with TRBD2. The germline gives CDR1 DFQATT, CDR2 SNEGSKA (reference sequence). Trimming removed 3 bases from V and 4 bases from J; junction bases left unmatched: 5. CDR3 size: 13 residues. The CDR3 DNA sequence: TGCAGTGCTAGTCGGGGGGTTTCAGAGACCCAGTACTTC. It codes for CSASRGVSETQYF.

This chain uses TRBV7-9 with TRBJ2-3; 11 nucleotides match TRBD2. Per the germline V gene, CDR1 is SEHNR and CDR2 is FQNEAQ (reference sequence). J gave up 2 bases and V 8 bases, and 9 bases lay outside the gene matches. The CDR3 has 16 residues. In DNA, the CDR3 is TGTGCCAGCGGTCGCTCGACTAGCGGGGACACAGATACGCAGTATTTT. Translation: CASGRSTSGDTDTQYF.

In its sample, this clone was seen once. This chain joins TRBV6-5 and TRBJ1-3, with D unclear. This CDR3 region has 14 residues. Germline CDR1 MNHEY, CDR2 SVGAGI. The V end was cut by 0 bases, the J end by 4 bases, with 7 bases between. CDR3 region: CASSYSGVGNTIYF. The CDR3, as DNA: TGTGCCAGCAGTTACTCAGGAGTGGGAAACACCATATATTTT.

The CDR3 DNA is TGTGCCAGCAGTTACAGGGGTTTCTCTGAAGCTTTCTTT. It codes for CASSYRGFSEAFF. This chain connects TRBV6-2 or TRBV6-3 to TRBJ1-1, with a possible D match to TRBD1 (5 bases). The CDR3 is 13 amino acids. Germline V CDR1 and CDR2: MNHEY, SVGEGT. The germline V and J ends were trimmed by 2 bases and 6 bases, with 10 bases remaining between them.

The genes are TRBV7-9 and TRBJ2-3; 14 nucleotides line up with TRBD2. Germline V gene lookup returns CDR1 SEHNR and CDR2 FQNEAQ (reference sequence). This CDR3 comprises 18 residues. J was trimmed by 5 bases and V by 6 bases; bases with no gene match: 13. The CDR3 loop reads CASRDWRGLAGAEDTQYF. CDR3 sequence (DNA): TGTGCCAGCAGAGATTGGAGGGGACTAGCGGGAGCGGAAGATACGCAGTATTTT.

The CDR3 loop is CASSPTGNTEAFF. In DNA form, the CDR3 reads TGTGCCAGCAGTCCTACAGGGAACACTGAAGCTTTCTTT. The chain employs TRBV12-3 or TRBV12-4 and TRBJ1-1, with D maybe TRBD1 (5 bases). V was shortened by 5 bases and J by 1 base, with 8 bases between the two germline ends. The CDR3 totals 13 residues.

V is TRBV28 and J is TRBJ2-7, with D possibly TRBD1 on 6 matching bases. Germline values: CDR1 MDHEN, CDR2 SYDVKM. Trimming removed 6 bases at V and 3 bases at J, with 18 bases between. The CDR3 is 15 amino acids. The CDR3 nucleotides read TGTGCCAGCAGGCCTCAACCGGGACAAGTCTACGAGCAGTACTTC. Protein product: CASRPQPGQVYEQYF.

V and J are TRBV7-2 and TRBJ2-3; maybe TRBD2 (5 bases). This CDR3 has 16 amino acids. V shed 2 bases and J shed 1 base, with 13 bases lying between them. The germline gives CDR1 SGHTA, CDR2 FQGNSA. Written as DNA, the CDR3 is TGTGCCAGCAGCTTATACGGGAACCTGGGCACAGATACGCAGTATTTT. Amino acid sequence: CASSLYGNLGTDTQYF.

The chain has TRBV11-1 and TRBJ1-1; 8 bases map to TRBD1. This CDR3 region has 13 residues. V lost 5 bases, J lost 4 bases, and 3 bases stayed unmatched. Germline V gene data show CDR1 as SGHAT and CDR2 as FQDESV (reference sequence). In DNA form, the CDR3 reads TGTGCCAGCAGCCCAGACAGGGGCACTGAAGCTTTCTTT. Encoded protein: CASSPDRGTEAFF.

The chain links TRBV7-2 to TRBJ1-2; no reliable D call. CDR1 is SGHTA, CDR2 FQGNSA, per germline. The CDR3 consists of 15 residues. With 1 base removed from V and 6 bases from J, the gap between germline ends came to 15 bases. CDR3 loop: CASSLVSGQQDGYTF. The DNA for the CDR3 is TGTGCCAGCAGCTTAGTAAGTGGGCAGCAAGATGGCTACACCTTC.

This clone was seen only once. The chain employs TRBV20-1 and TRBJ2-1; TRBD2 matches 10 bases. The junction had 6 bases not matched to a gene; V was cut back by 3 bases and J by 4 bases. The V gene's germline CDR1 is DFQATT and CDR2 SNEGSKA (reference sequence). The length of the CDR3 is 15 residues. The CDR3 DNA sequence: TGCAGTGCTAGTGCGAGCGGGAGGGTGTACAATGAGCAGTTCTTC. Amino acid sequence: CSASASGRVYNEQFF.

The rearrangement links TRBV7-9 to TRBJ2-3, with 12 bases identical to TRBD2. Germline V lookup: CDR1 SEHNR, CDR2 FQNEAQ (reference sequence). The CDR3 extends over 17 amino acids. The V segment lost 4 bases and the J segment 0 bases; nucleotides outside the gene matches: 5. The CDR3 bases are TGTGCCAGCAGCTCCGAACTAGCGGGGGGCAGCACAGATACGCAGTATTTT. Translation: CASSSELAGGSTDTQYF.

In its sample, this clone was seen once. J is TRBJ2-2 and V is TRBV7-3; a possible D gene is TRBD1 (6 bases). Trimming removed 5 bases at V and 4 bases at J, with 11 bases between. This CDR3 comprises 14 residues. The germline V gene has CDR1 SGHTA and CDR2 FQGTGA. For the CDR3, the DNA is TGTGCCAGCAGCCTGGGGGCTTCCACCGGGGAGCTGTTTTTT. This sequence encodes CASSLGASTGELFF.

The gene calls are TRBV7-2 and TRBJ1-5, with 7 bases matching TRBD1. CDR1 is SGHTA, CDR2 FQGNSA, per germline. The CDR3 contains 16 residues. Trimming at V came to 5 bases and at J to 5 bases, leaving 12 bases not matched to a gene. The CDR3 region is CASSTGDRTLYQPQHF. As DNA, the CDR3 is TGTGCCAGCAGCACAGGGGACAGAACACTTTATCAGCCCCAGCATTTT.

The chain combines TRBV29-1 with TRBJ2-3; TRBD2 matches at 10 bases. V was pared by 7 bases and J by 3 bases, with 10 bases of the junction left unmatched. The CDR3 is 15 residues long. CDR1 and CDR2 from the germline V gene are SQVTM and ANQGSEA. For the CDR3, the DNA is TGCAGCGACCCCTCTAGCGGGAGAGGAACAGATACGCAGTATTTT. Translating it yields CSDPSSGRGTDTQYF.

J is TRBJ2-1 and V is TRBV15; D is possibly TRBD2 (7 bases). This CDR3 has 17 amino acids. Germline values: CDR1 LNHNV, CDR2 YYDKDF (reference sequence). The V end lost 0 bases, the J end lost 8 bases, and 20 bases lay between the germline ends. The CDR3 nucleotides are TGTGCCACCAGCAGAGATCGGATAGGGGGGGGTGTCGATGAGCAGTTCTTC. Protein product: CATSRDRIGGGVDEQFF.

This chain connects TRBV24-1 to TRBJ2-2; TRBD1 matches 8 bases. Germline loops: CDR1 KGHDR, CDR2 SFDVKD. This CDR3 region has 14 residues. V dropped 3 bases and J dropped 8; count of bases not matched to a gene: 4. CDR3 nucleotide sequence: TGTGCCACCAGTGATCGGACAGGGAGAGGGGAGCTGTTTTTT. Translated, it gives CATSDRTGRGELFF.

The rearrangement links TRBV4-3 to TRBJ1-2; D is perhaps TRBD1 (5 bases). V was clipped by 0 bases and J by 8 bases, with 16 bases between them. This CDR3 comprises 15 residues. Germline CDR1 reads LGHNA; CDR2 reads YSLEER. The CDR3 nucleotides are TGCGCCAGCAGCCAAGAAAGACAGAGAGGCTACGGCTACACCTTC. It is translated as CASSQERQRGYGYTF.

The chain is built from TRBV5-1 and TRBJ2-3, with 8 bases matching TRBD2. CDR3 length equals 17 residues. V lost 4 bases and J lost 0; bases outside the gene matches: 10. CDR1 and CDR2 (germline): SGHRS, YFSETQ. For the CDR3, the DNA is TGCGCCAGCAGCGAGGCCGCCAGCGGGGGTAGCACAGATACGCAGTATTTT. Residues: CASSEAASGGSTDTQYF.